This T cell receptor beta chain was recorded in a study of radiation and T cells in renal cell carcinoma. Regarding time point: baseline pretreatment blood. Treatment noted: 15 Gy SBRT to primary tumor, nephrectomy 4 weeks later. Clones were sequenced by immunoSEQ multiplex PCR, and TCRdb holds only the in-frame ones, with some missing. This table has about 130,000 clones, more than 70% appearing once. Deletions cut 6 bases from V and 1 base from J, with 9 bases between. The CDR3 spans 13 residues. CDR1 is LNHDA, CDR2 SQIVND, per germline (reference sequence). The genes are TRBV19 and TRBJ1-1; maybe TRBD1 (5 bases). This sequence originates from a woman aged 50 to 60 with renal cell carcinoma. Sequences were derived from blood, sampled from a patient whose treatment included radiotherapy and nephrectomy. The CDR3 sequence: CASRSTGNTEAFF. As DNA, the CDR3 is TGTGCCAGTAGATCCACAGGGAACACTGAAGCTTTCTTT.